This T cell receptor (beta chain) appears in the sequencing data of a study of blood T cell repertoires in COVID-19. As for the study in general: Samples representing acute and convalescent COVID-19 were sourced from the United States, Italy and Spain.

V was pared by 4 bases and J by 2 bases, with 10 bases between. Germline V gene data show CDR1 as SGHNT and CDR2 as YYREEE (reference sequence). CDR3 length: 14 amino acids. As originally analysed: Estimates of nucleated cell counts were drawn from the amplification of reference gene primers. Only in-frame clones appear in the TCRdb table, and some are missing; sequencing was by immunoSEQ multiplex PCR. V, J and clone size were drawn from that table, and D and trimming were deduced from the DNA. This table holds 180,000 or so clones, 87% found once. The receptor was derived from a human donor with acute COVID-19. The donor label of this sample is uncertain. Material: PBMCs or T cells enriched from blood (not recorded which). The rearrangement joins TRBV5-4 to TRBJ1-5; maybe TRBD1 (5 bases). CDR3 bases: TGTGCCAGCAGCCCAGGCAGGGGCAATCAGCCCCAGCATTTT. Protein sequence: CASSPGRGNQPQHF.